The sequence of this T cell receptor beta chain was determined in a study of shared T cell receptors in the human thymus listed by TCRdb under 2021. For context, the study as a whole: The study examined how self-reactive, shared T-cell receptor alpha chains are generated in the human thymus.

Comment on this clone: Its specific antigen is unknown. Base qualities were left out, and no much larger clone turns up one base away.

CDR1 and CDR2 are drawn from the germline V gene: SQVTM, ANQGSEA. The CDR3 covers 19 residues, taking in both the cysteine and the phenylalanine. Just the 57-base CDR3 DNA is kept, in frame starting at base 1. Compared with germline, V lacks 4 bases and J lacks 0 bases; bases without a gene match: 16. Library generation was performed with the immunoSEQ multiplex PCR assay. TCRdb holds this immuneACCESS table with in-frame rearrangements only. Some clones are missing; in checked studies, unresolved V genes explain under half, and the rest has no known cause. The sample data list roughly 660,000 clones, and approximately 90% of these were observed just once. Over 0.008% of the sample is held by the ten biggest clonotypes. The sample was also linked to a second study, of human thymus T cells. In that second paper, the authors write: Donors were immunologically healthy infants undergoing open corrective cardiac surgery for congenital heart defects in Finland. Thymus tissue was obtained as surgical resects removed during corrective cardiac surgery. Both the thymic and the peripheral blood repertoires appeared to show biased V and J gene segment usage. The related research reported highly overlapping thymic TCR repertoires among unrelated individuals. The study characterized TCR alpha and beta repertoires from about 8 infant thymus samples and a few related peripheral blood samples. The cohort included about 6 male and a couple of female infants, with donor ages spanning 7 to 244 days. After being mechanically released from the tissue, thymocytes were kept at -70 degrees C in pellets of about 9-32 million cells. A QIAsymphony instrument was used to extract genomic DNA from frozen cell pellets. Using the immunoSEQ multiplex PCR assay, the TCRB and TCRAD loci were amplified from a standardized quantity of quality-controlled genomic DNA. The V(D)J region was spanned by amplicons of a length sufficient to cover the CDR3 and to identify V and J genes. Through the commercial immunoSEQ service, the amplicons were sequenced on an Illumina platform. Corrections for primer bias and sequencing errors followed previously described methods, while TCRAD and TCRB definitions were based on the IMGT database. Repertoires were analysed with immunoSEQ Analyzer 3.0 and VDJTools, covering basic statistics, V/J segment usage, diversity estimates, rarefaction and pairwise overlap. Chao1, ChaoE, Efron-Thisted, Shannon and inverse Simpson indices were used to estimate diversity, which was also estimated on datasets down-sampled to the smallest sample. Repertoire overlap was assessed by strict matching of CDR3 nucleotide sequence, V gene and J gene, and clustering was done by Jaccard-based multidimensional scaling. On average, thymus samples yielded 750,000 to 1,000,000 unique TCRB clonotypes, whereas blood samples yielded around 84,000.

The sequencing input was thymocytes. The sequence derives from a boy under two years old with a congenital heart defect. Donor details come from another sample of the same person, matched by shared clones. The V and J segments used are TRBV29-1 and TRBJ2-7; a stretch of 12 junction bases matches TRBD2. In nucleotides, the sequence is TGCAGCGTTGCTACACCCAACCCCGAGACTAGCGGGAGCTCCTACGAGCAGTACTTC. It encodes CSVATPNPETSGSSYEQYF.